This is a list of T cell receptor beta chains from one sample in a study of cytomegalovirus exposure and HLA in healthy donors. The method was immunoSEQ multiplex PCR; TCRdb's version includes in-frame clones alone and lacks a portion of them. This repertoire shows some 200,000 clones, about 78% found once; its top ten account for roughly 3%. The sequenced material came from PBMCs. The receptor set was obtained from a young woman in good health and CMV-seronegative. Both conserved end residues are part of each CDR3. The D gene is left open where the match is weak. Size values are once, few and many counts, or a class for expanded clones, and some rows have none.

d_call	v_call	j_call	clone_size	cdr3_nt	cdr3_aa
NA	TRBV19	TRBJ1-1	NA	TGTGCCAGTAGTATACCTCCTCCAGTGTGGCACCCTCACCCGAACACTGAAGCTTTCTTT	CASSIPPPVWHPHPNTEAFF
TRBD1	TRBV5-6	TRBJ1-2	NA	TGTGCCAGCAGCTTGTCCCAGGGGGGTGGCTACACCTTC	CASSLSQGGGYTF
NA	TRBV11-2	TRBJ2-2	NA	TGTGCCAGCAGCTTACGGACTGGCGCGAACACCGGGGAGCTGTTTTTT	CASSLRTGANTGELFF
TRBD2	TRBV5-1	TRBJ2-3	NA	TGCGCCAGCACTTTTGGACTAGCGGGGGCGGAAGATACGCAGTATTTT	CASTFGLAGAEDTQYF
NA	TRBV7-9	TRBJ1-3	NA	TGTGCCAGCAGCTTAGTACAGGCACCCTCTGGAAACACCATATATTTT	CASSLVQAPSGNTIYF
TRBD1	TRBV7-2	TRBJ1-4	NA	TGTGCCAGCAGCTTCGACAGGGCCGGTGAAAAACTGTTTTTT	CASSFDRAGEKLFF
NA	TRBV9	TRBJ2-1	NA	TGTGCCAGCAGCCCCAGGACTGCCTACAATGAGCAGTTCTTC	CASSPRTAYNEQFF
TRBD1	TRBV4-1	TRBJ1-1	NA	TGCGCCAGCAGCCAACGGGACAGGGCGATGAACACTGAAGCTTTCTTT	CASSQRDRAMNTEAFF
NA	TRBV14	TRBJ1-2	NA	TGTGCCAGCAGCCGATCAGGAGGATTATATGGCTACACCTTC	CASSRSGGLYGYTF
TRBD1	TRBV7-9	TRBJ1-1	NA	TGTTCCAGCAGCCCAGGGGGGACTGAAGCTTTCTTT	CSSSPGGTEAFF
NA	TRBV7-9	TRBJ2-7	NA	TGTGCCAGCAGCTTAGCCGAGGACAGCTACGAGCAGTACTTC	CASSLAEDSYEQYF
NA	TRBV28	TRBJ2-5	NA	TGTGCCAGCAGTTTAACGCCTAGGGAGGCAGAGACCCAGTACTTC	CASSLTPREAETQYF
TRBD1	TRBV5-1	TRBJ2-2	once	TGCGCCAGCAGCTTGGCACAGGGGGCTAACACCGGGGAGCTGTTTTTT	CASSLAQGANTGELFF
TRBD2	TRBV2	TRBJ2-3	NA	TGTGCCACATCTCTCGGACTAGCGAATCCAGATACGCAGTATTTT	CATSLGLANPDTQYF
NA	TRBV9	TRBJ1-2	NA	TGTGCCAGCAGCCCCTGGGGGGGAGGCTACACCTTC	CASSPWGGGYTF